A selection of T cell receptor beta chains follows, all from one sample in a study of graft-versus-host responses after intestinal transplantation. The method was immunoSEQ multiplex PCR; TCRdb's version includes in-frame clones alone and lacks a portion of them. The sample includes approximately 4,600 clones, 25% to 30% of them seen just once. This sample comprised alloreactive CD8+ T cells from a mixed lymphocyte reaction culture, obtained before intestinal transplant. The receptor set was obtained from a human patient who received an intestinal transplant. CDR3s include the opening cysteine and the closing phenylalanine or tryptophan. Each record gives: D gene, clone size, V gene, J gene, CDR3 protein, CDR3 DNA. The D gene is left open where the match is weak. Part of the rows lack a size; the others show once, few, many or a class for expanded clones.

D gene: .
clone size: few
V gene: TRBV7-3
J gene: TRBJ2-6
CDR3 protein: CASSLIGAGANVLTF
CDR3 DNA: TGTGCCAGCAGCCTCATAGGGGCTGGGGCCAACGTCCTGACTTTC

D gene: TRBD2
clone size: once
V gene: TRBV19
J gene: TRBJ2-1
CDR3 protein: CASTGGSWGEQFF
CDR3 DNA: TGTGCCAGTACGGGGGGGAGCTGGGGTGAGCAGTTCTTC

D gene: TRBD2
clone size: .
V gene: TRBV30
J gene: TRBJ2-1
CDR3 protein: CAWGPVGLAVDEQFF
CDR3 DNA: TGTGCCTGGGGGCCGGTGGGACTAGCGGTCGATGAGCAGTTCTTC

D gene: .
clone size: .
V gene: TRBV6-4
J gene: TRBJ1-1
CDR3 protein: CASRENTEAFF
CDR3 DNA: TGTGCCAGCAGAGAGAACACTGAAGCTTTCTTT

D gene: TRBD1
clone size: few
V gene: TRBV27
J gene: TRBJ2-7
CDR3 protein: CASSSWTGSYEQYF
CDR3 DNA: TGTGCCAGCAGTTCCTGGACAGGGTCCTACGAGCAGTACTTC

D gene: .
clone size: .
V gene: TRBV5-4
J gene: TRBJ2-7
CDR3 protein: CASSLEQANYEQYF
CDR3 DNA: TGTGCCAGCAGCTTGGAGCAGGCCAACTACGAGCAGTACTTC

D gene: .
clone size: medium-sized
V gene: TRBV6-5
J gene: TRBJ1-5
CDR3 protein: CASRNGRNNQPQHF
CDR3 DNA: TGTGCCAGCAGAAACGGACGGAACAATCAGCCCCAGCATTTT

D gene: TRBD2
clone size: .
V gene: TRBV7-6
J gene: TRBJ2-7
CDR3 protein: CASSSGLAGGRIYEQYF
CDR3 DNA: TGTGCCAGCAGCTCCGGGCTAGCGGGAGGGCGAATATACGAGCAGTACTTC

D gene: .
clone size: .
V gene: TRBV6-8
J gene: TRBJ2-7
CDR3 protein: CASSYGYSYEQYF
CDR3 DNA: TGTGCCAGCAGTTACGGCTACTCCTACGAGCAGTACTTC

D gene: .
clone size: .
V gene: TRBV4-1
J gene: TRBJ2-7
CDR3 protein: CASSPLGEYEQYF
CDR3 DNA: TGCGCCAGCAGCCCCCTAGGGGAATACGAGCAGTACTTC

D gene: TRBD1
clone size: few
V gene: TRBV5-6
J gene: TRBJ2-7
CDR3 protein: CASSLEPRGRGYEQYF
CDR3 DNA: TGTGCCAGCAGCTTGGAACCCAGGGGGCGGGGATACGAGCAGTACTTC

D gene: .
clone size: .
V gene: TRBV6-1
J gene: TRBJ2-7
CDR3 protein: CASSERKIYEQYF
CDR3 DNA: TGTGCCAGCAGTGAACGGAAGATCTACGAGCAGTACTTC

D gene: TRBD1
clone size: .
V gene: TRBV6-5
J gene: TRBJ1-3
CDR3 protein: CASSWTGSGNTIYF
CDR3 DNA: TGTGCCAGCAGTTGGACAGGGTCGGGAAACACCATATATTTT

D gene: .
clone size: few
V gene: TRBV13
J gene: TRBJ2-2
CDR3 protein: CASSDTGELFF
CDR3 DNA: TGTGCCAGCAGCGACACCGGGGAGCTGTTTTTT

D gene: .
clone size: .
V gene: TRBV21-1
J gene: TRBJ1-5
CDR3 protein: CASRSCIATWHHQPQHF
CDR3 DNA: TGTGCCAGCAGGTCATGTATAGCTACATGGCATCATCAGCCCCAGCATTTT

D gene: .
clone size: few
V gene: TRBV30
J gene: TRBJ1-2
CDR3 protein: CAWTYATAGGYTF
CDR3 DNA: TGTGCCTGGACTTACGCAACGGCGGGAGGCTACACCTTC

D gene: .
clone size: .
V gene: TRBV5-4
J gene: TRBJ2-1
CDR3 protein: CASSWGYGEQFF
CDR3 DNA: TGTGCCAGCAGCTGGGGGTATGGCGAGCAGTTCTTC

D gene: .
clone size: few
V gene: TRBV6-1
J gene: TRBJ2-7
CDR3 protein: CASSDAISYEQYF
CDR3 DNA: TGTGCCAGCAGTGACGCGATCTCCTACGAGCAGTACTTC

D gene: TRBD2
clone size: .
V gene: TRBV11-2
J gene: TRBJ2-3
CDR3 protein: CASSWGGDTQYF
CDR3 DNA: TGTGCCAGCAGCTGGGGGGGAGATACGCAGTATTTT

D gene: TRBD1
clone size: .
V gene: TRBV14
J gene: TRBJ2-1
CDR3 protein: CASSQGWDRVFNEQFF
CDR3 DNA: TGTGCCAGCAGCCAAGGATGGGACAGGGTATTCAATGAGCAGTTCTTC

D gene: .
clone size: large
V gene: TRBV2
J gene: TRBJ2-2
CDR3 protein: CASSEHSRQGLRGTGELFF
CDR3 DNA: TGTGCCAGCAGTGAACATAGCCGTCAGGGTCTCCGAGGCACCGGGGAGCTGTTTTTT

D gene: .
clone size: .
V gene: TRBV9
J gene: TRBJ1-2
CDR3 protein: CASSPLLATEPSYGYTF
CDR3 DNA: TGTGCCAGCAGCCCTCTTCTAGCGACAGAACCTTCCTATGGCTACACCTTC

D gene: .
clone size: few
V gene: TRBV27
J gene: TRBJ2-7
CDR3 protein: CASSFGLVYEQYF
CDR3 DNA: TGTGCCAGCAGTTTTGGGCTAGTCTACGAGCAGTACTTC

D gene: .
clone size: medium-sized
V gene: TRBV21-1
J gene: TRBJ1-2
CDR3 protein: CASSASRDLYGYTF
CDR3 DNA: TGTGCCAGCAGCGCATCCCGGGATCTCTATGGCTACACCTTC